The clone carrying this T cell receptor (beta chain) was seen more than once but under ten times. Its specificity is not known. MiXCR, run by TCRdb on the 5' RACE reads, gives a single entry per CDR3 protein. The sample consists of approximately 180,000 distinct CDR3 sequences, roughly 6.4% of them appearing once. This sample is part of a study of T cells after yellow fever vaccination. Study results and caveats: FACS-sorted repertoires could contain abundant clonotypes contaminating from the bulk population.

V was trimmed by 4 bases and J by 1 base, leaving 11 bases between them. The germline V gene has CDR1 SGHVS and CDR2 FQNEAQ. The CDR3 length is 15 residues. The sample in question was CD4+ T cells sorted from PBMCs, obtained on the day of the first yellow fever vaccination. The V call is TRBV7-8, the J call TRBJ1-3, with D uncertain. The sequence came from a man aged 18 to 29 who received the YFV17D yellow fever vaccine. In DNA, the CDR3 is TGTGCCAGCAGCTCACGGGAGATTTCTGGAAACACCATATATTTT. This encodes CASSSREISGNTIYF.